The 18 T cell receptor beta chains below were found in one sample sequenced in a study of blood T cells in healthy people across ages. For the second PCR, which ran for about 6 to 11 cycles, a sample-barcoded 5' primer and a J-beta primer mix were used. TCRdb reprocessed the 5' RACE reads via MiXCR and lists one record per CDR3 protein. The repertoire has around 500,000 distinct CDR3 sequences, about a quarter of them found once; the top ten carry approximately 3.6%. In addition, the sample was reused for a study of T cells of mothers and their children.

What was sequenced was blood. The receptor source for this set is a boy between 2 and 10 years old in good health.

This clonotype was picked up a small number of times. The chain couples TRBV5-1 to TRBJ1-1, with 9 bases fitting TRBD1. Trimming cost V 6 bases and J 3 bases; bases outside gene matches: 6. The V gene's germline CDR1 is SGHRS and CDR2 YFSETQ. The CDR3 runs 14 residues. Here the CDR3 reads CASIDRTGDTEAFF. CDR3 DNA: TGCGCCAGCATCGATAGGACAGGGGACACTGAAGCTTTCTTT.

V usage is TRBV7-7 and J usage is TRBJ1-5, with no clear D. This CDR3 has 14 amino acids. The V and J ends lost 2 bases and 0 bases respectively, with 5 bases between them. Germline CDR1 and CDR2: SSHAT and FNYEAQ (reference sequence). The CDR3 sequence: CASSLPVSNQPQHF. The CDR3, as DNA: TGTGCCAGCAGCTTACCAGTTAGCAATCAGCCCCAGCATTTT.

The table lists this clonotype with a few counts. Here the CDR3 DNA reads TGTGCCAGCAGTACAGGCCCGAACAATCAGCCCCAGCATTTT. It encodes CASSTGPNNQPQHF. The chain is built from TRBV12-3 or TRBV12-4 and TRBJ1-5, with D perhaps TRBD1 (5 bases). The V and J ends lost 5 bases and 3 bases respectively, with 11 bases between them. The CDR3 is 14 amino acids.

This clonotype was counted between two and nine times. The rearrangement uses TRBV5-6 and TRBJ2-5; TRBD1 is a possible D gene (7 bases). The closer fit of TRBJ2-1 to the DNA end suggests the J call may be wrong. CDR3 length equals 13 residues. In germline, CDR1 is SGHDT, CDR2 YYEEEE. Written as DNA, the CDR3 is TGTGCCAGCAGCACTACAGGGGAGGATGAGCAGTTCTTC. Encoded protein: CASSTTGEDEQFF.

V gene TRBV2 combines with J gene TRBJ1-2; D remains unclear. CDR3 length equals 13 residues. The germline V gene has CDR1 SNHLY and CDR2 FYNNEI. With 8 bases removed from V and 4 bases from J, the gap between germline ends came to 14 bases. The CDR3: CASRPRSSYGYTF. The CDR3 coding sequence is TGTGCCAGCCGGCCCAGATCAAGCTATGGCTACACCTTC.

The chain has TRBV20-1 and TRBJ1-4, with D possibly TRBD1 on 6 matching bases. Deletions cut 1 base from V and 3 bases from J, with 12 bases between. The CDR3 consists of 15 residues. The germline V gene encodes CDR1 DFQATT and CDR2 SNEGSKA (reference sequence). CDR3 amino acids: CSARVSSGANEKLFF. The CDR3 coding sequence is TGCAGTGCTAGAGTCTCCTCAGGGGCTAATGAAAAACTGTTTTTT.

In this sample, this clonotype turned up many times. The J gene is TRBJ2-1, the V gene TRBV4-1; D is perhaps TRBD1 (6 bases). The length of the CDR3 is 15 residues. Germline CDR1 MGHRA, CDR2 YSYEKL. Trimming removed 2 bases from V and 5 bases from J, with 13 bases in between. The CDR3 protein is CASSQLLGANNEQFF. Here the CDR3 DNA reads TGCGCCAGCAGCCAACTTTTGGGGGCGAACAATGAGCAGTTCTTC.

Only a few counts were recorded for this clonotype. V usage is TRBV20-1 and J usage is TRBJ2-3; tentatively, D is TRBD2 (6 bases). Germline values: CDR1 DFQATT, CDR2 SNEGSKA (reference sequence). V was pared by 0 bases and J by 1 base, with 14 bases between. This CDR3 region has 16 residues. CDR3 sequence reads: CSARDAGYVGTDTQYF. The CDR3 nucleotides are TGCAGTGCTAGAGATGCGGGGTACGTTGGCACAGATACGCAGTATTTT.

The rearrangement links TRBV3-1 to TRBJ1-2; 7 bases align to TRBD1. The J segment lost 8 bases and the V segment lost 5 bases, leaving 11 bases of the junction unmatched. CDR1 LGHDT and CDR2 YNNKEL come from the germline V gene (reference sequence). The CDR3 spans 14 residues. The chain's CDR3 is CASSKGTAKRGYTF. DNA for the CDR3: TGTGCCAGCAGCAAAGGGACAGCCAAGCGGGGCTACACCTTC.

This chain uses TRBV7-9 with TRBJ1-6; D is uncertain. Germline CDR1 reads SEHNR; CDR2 reads FQNEAQ (reference sequence). This CDR3 contains 14 residues. V shed 6 bases and J shed 8 bases, with 14 bases lying between them. CDR3 residues: CASSAGPVHSPLHF. The CDR3 DNA reads TGTGCCAGCAGTGCTGGACCGGTACATTCACCCCTCCACTTT. The entire variable domain, with the rest obtained from reference TRBV7-9 and TRBJ1-6, is as follows: DTGVSQNPRHKITKRGQNVTFRCDPISEHNRLYWYRQTLGQGPEFLTYFQNEAQLEKSRLLSDRFSAERPKGSFSTLEIQRTEQGDSAMYLCASSAGPVHSPLHFGNGTRLTVT.

This clonotype was seen only a few times. The CDR3 DNA is TGTGCCAGCAGCTTAGCGCTAGGTCGGAGGGCACGAGAGACCCAGTACTTC. Translated: CASSLALGRRARETQYF. The genes are TRBV7-2 and TRBJ2-5; TRBD2 might be the D (6 bases). Germline loops: CDR1 SGHTA, CDR2 FQGNSA. V was trimmed by 0 bases and J by 4 bases, leaving 18 bases between them. The CDR3 consists of 17 residues.

The chain links TRBV12-3 or TRBV12-4 to TRBJ2-2; maybe TRBD2 (5 bases). The ends were cut back, 6 bases at V and 6 bases at J, with 14 bases in the middle. The CDR3 has 14 amino acids. The CDR3 sequence is CASRREGGAGELFF. DNA of the CDR3: TGTGCCAGCAGACGGGAAGGCGGCGCCGGGGAGCTGTTTTTT.

This chain joins TRBV5-1 and TRBJ2-7, with TRBD2 identical over 7 bases. The end of the DNA fits TRBJ2-1 better, so the J call may be wrong. CDR3 length: 14 residues. CDR1 and CDR2 (germline): SGHRS, YFSETQ. The CDR3 loop is CASSLDSTSPEQFF. CDR3 DNA: TGCGCCAGCAGCTTGGATTCGACTAGCCCCGAGCAGTTCTTC.

This clonotype was found a few times. V is TRBV9 and J is TRBJ2-5; TRBD2 is a possible D gene (5 bases). Trimming took 0 bases from V and 5 from J, leaving 14 bases between them. The V gene's germline CDR1 is SGDLS and CDR2 YYNGEE. This CDR3 comprises 15 residues. CDR3 coding DNA: TGTGCCAGCAGCGTAGCCGATCGCTGGAGGGAGACCCAGTACTTC. Its translation is CASSVADRWRETQYF. Variable domain in full (rest from reference TRBV9 and TRBJ2-5): DSGVTQTPKHLITATGQRVTLRCSPRSGDLSVYWYQQSLDQGLQFLIQYYNGEERAKGNILERFSAQQFPDLHSELNLSSLELGDSALYFCASSVADRWRETQYFGPGTRLLVL.

Of note for this clonotype: At one boundary the junction diverges from the germline segment, which might be a read error. The chain combines TRBV20-1 with TRBJ2-3; 11 nucleotides agree with TRBD2. This CDR3 spans 14 amino acids. Germline-derived CDR1 and CDR2 are DFQATT and SNEGSKA (reference sequence). The CDR3 nucleotides are TGCAGTACTAGACTAGCGGGAACCACAGATACGCAGTATTTT. Translating it yields CSTRLAGTTDTQYF.

V and J are TRBV6-5 and TRBJ1-5; 7 bases map to TRBD1. From germline, CDR1 is MNHEY and CDR2 SVGAGI. V gave up 6 bases and J gave up 5 bases; unmatched junction bases: 4. CDR3 length equals 13 residues. Here the CDR3 reads CASRRQGYQPQHF. In nucleotides, the CDR3 is TGTGCCAGCAGACGACAGGGCTATCAGCCCCAGCATTTT.

This clonotype was observed many times. The J gene is TRBJ1-1, the V gene TRBV7-3, with D tentatively TRBD1 (6 bases). The CDR3 totals 13 residues. Germline V gene lookup returns CDR1 SGHTA and CDR2 FQGTGA. The V and J ends lost 4 bases and 1 base respectively, with 7 bases between them. The DNA of the CDR3 is TGTGCCAGCAGCTCGGACAGGAACACTGAAGCTTTCTTT. This codes for CASSSDRNTEAFF.

J is TRBJ2-7 and V is TRBV29-1; D gene ambiguous. The V and J ends lost 4 bases and 0 bases respectively, with 7 bases between them. This CDR3 is built from 12 residues. The germline gives CDR1 SQVTM, CDR2 ANQGSEA. CDR3 region: CSVVVGSYEQYF. In DNA form, the CDR3 reads TGCAGCGTTGTGGTCGGCTCCTACGAGCAGTACTTC.